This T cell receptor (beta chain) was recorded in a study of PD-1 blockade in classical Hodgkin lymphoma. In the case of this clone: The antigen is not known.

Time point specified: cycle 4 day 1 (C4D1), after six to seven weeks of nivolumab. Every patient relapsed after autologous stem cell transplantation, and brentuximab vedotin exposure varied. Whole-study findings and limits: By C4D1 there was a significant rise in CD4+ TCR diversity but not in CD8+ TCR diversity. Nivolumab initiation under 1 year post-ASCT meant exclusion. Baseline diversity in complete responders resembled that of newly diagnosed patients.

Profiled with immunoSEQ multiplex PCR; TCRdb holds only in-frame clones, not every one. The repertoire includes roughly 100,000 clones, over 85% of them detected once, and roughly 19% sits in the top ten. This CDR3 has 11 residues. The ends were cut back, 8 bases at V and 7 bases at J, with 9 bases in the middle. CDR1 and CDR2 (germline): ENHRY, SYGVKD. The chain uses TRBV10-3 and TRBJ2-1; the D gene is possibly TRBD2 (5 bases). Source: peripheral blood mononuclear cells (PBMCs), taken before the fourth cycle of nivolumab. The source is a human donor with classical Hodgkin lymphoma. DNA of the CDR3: TGTGCCATCTATACTAGTAATGAGCAGTTCTTC. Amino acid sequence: CAIYTSNEQFF.